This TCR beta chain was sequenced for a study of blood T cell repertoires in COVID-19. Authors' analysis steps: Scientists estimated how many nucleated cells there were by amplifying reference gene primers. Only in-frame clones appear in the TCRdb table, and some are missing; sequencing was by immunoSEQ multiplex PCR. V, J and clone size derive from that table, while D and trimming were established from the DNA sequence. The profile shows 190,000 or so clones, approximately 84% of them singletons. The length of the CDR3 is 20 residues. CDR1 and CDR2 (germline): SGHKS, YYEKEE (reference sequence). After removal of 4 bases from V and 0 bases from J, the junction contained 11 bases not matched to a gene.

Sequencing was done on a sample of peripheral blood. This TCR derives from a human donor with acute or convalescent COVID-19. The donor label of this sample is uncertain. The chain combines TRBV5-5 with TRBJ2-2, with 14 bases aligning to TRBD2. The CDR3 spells CASSLRGTSGSRANTGELFF. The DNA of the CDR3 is TGTGCCAGCAGCCTTAGAGGGACTAGCGGGAGTCGGGCGAACACCGGGGAGCTGTTTTTT.